The 25 T cell receptor beta chains listed next were all sequenced from one sample in a study of CD4 T cells in relation to SARS-CoV-2 and coronaviruses. Profiling relied on immunoSEQ multiplex PCR, and the TCRdb table lists in-frame clones only, not all of them. The table shows 35,000 or so clones, with over 60% occurring only once. No cognate antigen is known for these TCRs. Sequencing was done on a sample of memory CD4+ T cells from PBMCs, cultured in vitro. All receptors come from an adult with COVID-19.

The rearrangement links TRBV5-1 to TRBJ2-3, with a weak D call TRBD1 (6 bases). CDR1 SGHRS and CDR2 YFSETQ come from the germline V gene. V was trimmed by 4 bases and J by 2 bases, leaving 20 bases between them. The length of the CDR3 is 17 residues. In DNA, the CDR3 is TGCGCCAGCAGCGTGGAAGTAGCAGGGGCCACCACAGATACGCAGTATTTT. It is translated as CASSVEVAGATTDTQYF.

This chain uses TRBV6-1 with TRBJ2-3; D possibly uses TRBD1 or TRBD2 (5 bases each). V was pared by 3 bases and J by 4 bases, with 8 bases between. The germline V gene encodes CDR1 MNHNS and CDR2 SASEGT. The CDR3 length is 13 residues. Here the CDR3 DNA reads TGTGCCAGCAGTGACGGGGCTCCAGATACGCAGTATTTT. Its protein is CASSDGAPDTQYF.

V and J are TRBV4-2 and TRBJ1-6, with 7 bases aligning to TRBD1. The CDR3 has 14 residues. With 0 bases clipped from V and 13 bases from J, the junction kept 6 bases outside the gene matches. CDR1 LGHNA and CDR2 YNFKEQ come from the germline V gene. The CDR3 spells CASSQDPTGTPLHF. The CDR3 DNA reads as TGTGCCAGCAGCCAAGATCCGACAGGGACCCCCCTCCACTTT.

This chain uses TRBV18 with TRBJ2-3; the D is unclear. This CDR3 has 14 amino acids. Germline CDR1 reads KGHSH; CDR2 reads LQKENI. V was trimmed by 5 bases and J by 2 bases, leaving 11 bases between them. CDR3 in DNA: TGTGCCAGCTCAAAGTTACTCAACACAGATACGCAGTATTTT. It specifies CASSKLLNTDTQYF.

The chain carries TRBV5-1 and TRBJ2-1; weak D call: TRBD2 (5 bases). The CDR3 covers 15 residues. Deletions cut 6 bases from V and 4 bases from J, with 17 bases between. Germline loops: CDR1 SGHRS, CDR2 YFSETQ. CDR3 in amino acids: CASNSRGGNYNEQFF. CDR3 sequence (DNA): TGCGCCAGCAACTCTAGAGGAGGAAATTACAATGAGCAGTTCTTC. The variable domain in full, with the rest retrieved from reference TRBV5-1 and TRBJ2-1, is KAGVTQTPRYLIKTRGQQVTLSCSPISGHRSVSWYQQTPGQGLQFLFEYFSETQRNKGNFPGRFSGRQFSNSRSEMNVSTLELGDSALYLCASNSRGGNYNEQFFGPGTRLTVL.

The chain links TRBV7-2 to TRBJ2-3; the D is unclear. Trimming stripped 1 base from V and 6 bases from J, with 11 bases between. CDR3 size: 14 residues. Per germline, CDR1 SGHTA and CDR2 FQGNSA. The CDR3 loop is CASSLVLSDDTQYF. The DNA of the CDR3 is TGTGCCAGCAGCTTAGTTCTCTCCGACGATACGCAGTATTTT. The full variable domain, completed using reference TRBV7-2 and TRBJ2-3, is GAGVSQSPSNKVTEKGKDVELRCDPISGHTALYWYRQSLGQGLEFLIYFQGNSAPDKSGLPSDRFSAERTGGSVSTLTIQRTQQEDSAVYLCASSLVLSDDTQYFGPGTRLTVL.

The chain links TRBV11-2 to TRBJ2-2; 13 nucleotides agree with TRBD2. The CDR3 consists of 15 residues. J lost 7 bases, V lost 5 bases, and 4 bases had no gene match. The V gene's germline CDR1 is SGHAT and CDR2 FQNNGV. Here the CDR3 reads CASSPWTSGGGELFF. In DNA, the CDR3 is TGTGCCAGCAGCCCGTGGACTAGCGGGGGCGGGGAGCTGTTTTTT.

The chain has TRBV11-2 and TRBJ2-3, with D maybe TRBD2 (5 bases). Germline CDR1 and CDR2: SGHAT and FQNNGV. The length of the CDR3 is 14 residues. Trimming stripped 2 bases from V and 6 bases from J, with 12 bases between. CDR3 nucleotide sequence: TGTGCCAGCAGCTTACGGGGTAGACCCGATACGCAGTATTTT. Protein: CASSLRGRPDTQYF.

Here the CDR3 reads CASSYPGSSNQPQHF. Here the CDR3 DNA reads TGTGCCAGCAGTTACCCCGGGAGTAGCAATCAGCCCCAGCATTTT. This sequence joins TRBV6-2 or TRBV6-3 and TRBJ1-5; D not resolved. The CDR3 runs 15 residues. With 2 bases removed from V and 0 bases from J, the gap between germline ends came to 8 bases. Germline CDR1 is MNHEY and CDR2 is SVGEGT.

V is TRBV7-6 and J is TRBJ2-1; possibly TRBD1 or TRBD2 for D (5 bases each). V lost 3 bases, J lost 2 bases, and 8 bases lay in between. The CDR3 has 14 residues. Per germline, CDR1 SGHVS and CDR2 FNYEAQ. The CDR3 loop reads CASSLGTTYNEQFF. CDR3 bases: TGTGCCAGCAGCTTGGGGACCACCTACAATGAGCAGTTCTTC.

This clone came up once. This chain links TRBV12-3 or TRBV12-4 with TRBJ2-7; perhaps TRBD1 as D (6 bases). V dropped 6 bases and J dropped 2 bases, with 11 bases sitting between them. This CDR3 has 13 amino acids. The CDR3 protein is CASRTTGAYEQYF. The CDR3 DNA sequence: TGTGCCAGCAGAACGACAGGCGCCTACGAGCAGTACTTC.

The V and J genes are TRBV5-4 and TRBJ2-7; 7 nucleotides align to TRBD1. V was pared by 2 bases and J by 0 bases, with 2 bases of the junction left unmatched. Per germline, CDR1 SGHNT and CDR2 YYREEE (reference sequence). CDR3 length: 14 amino acids. CDR3 in amino acids: CASSLSGGSYEQYF. DNA for the CDR3: TGTGCCAGCAGCTTATCAGGGGGCTCCTACGAGCAGTACTTC.

The V and J genes are TRBV7-9 and TRBJ2-1, with TRBD2 identical over 10 bases. Germline assignment: CDR1 SEHNR and CDR2 FQNEAQ (reference sequence). The CDR3 spans 13 residues. Trimming took 5 bases from V and 10 from J; bases not matched to a gene: 5. CDR3 DNA sequence: TGTGCCAGCAGCGGTTGGACTAGCGGAGAGCAGTTCTTC. Translation gives CASSGWTSGEQFF.

The V gene is TRBV4-1, the J gene TRBJ2-5, with unresolved D. V lost 4 bases and J 3 bases, leaving 12 bases between the germline ends. Per germline, CDR1 MGHRA and CDR2 YSYEKL. This CDR3 region has 14 residues. CDR3 residues: CASSLTTAKETQYF. CDR3 nucleotide sequence: TGCGCCAGCAGCCTTACAACGGCCAAAGAGACCCAGTACTTC.

The chain joins TRBV30 to TRBJ1-1; a weak D match, TRBD1 (5 bases). V was clipped by 4 bases and J by 4 bases, with 10 bases between them. Germline V gene lookup returns CDR1 GTSNPN and CDR2 SVGIG (reference sequence). CDR3 length equals 12 residues. CDR3: CAWMRDSTEAFF. The DNA of the CDR3 is TGTGCCTGGATGCGAGACAGCACTGAAGCTTTCTTT.

CDR3 bases: TGCAGCGTTGCTCTCAAGTACCAAGAGACCCAGTACTTC. Its translation: CSVALKYQETQYF. The chain has TRBV29-1 and TRBJ2-5, with no clear D. This CDR3 region has 13 residues. Trimming cost V 4 bases and J 0 bases, with 9 bases left between them. Germline V gene lookup returns CDR1 SQVTM and CDR2 ANQGSEA.

The rearrangement links TRBV7-2 to TRBJ2-2; D is undetermined. The germline V and J ends were trimmed by 8 bases and 2 bases, with 9 bases remaining between them. The CDR3 spans 13 residues. In germline, CDR1 is SGHTA, CDR2 FQGNSA. CDR3 sequence (DNA): TGTGCCAGCGACACTCCCAACACCGGGGAGCTGTTTTTT. Residues: CASDTPNTGELFF.

The chain carries TRBV15 and TRBJ2-5; D not certain. Germline V gene lookup returns CDR1 LNHNV and CDR2 YYDKDF (reference sequence). V dropped 0 bases and J dropped 0 bases, with 14 bases sitting between them. This CDR3 is 17 amino acids long. The CDR3 nucleotides are TGTGCCACCAGCAGAGATCAAGGATTTGGGTACCAAGAGACCCAGTACTTC. The encoded protein is CATSRDQGFGYQETQYF.

The CDR3 nucleotides read TGTGCCAGCAGTTTCTATGCGGGTGAGCAGTTCTTC. Protein: CASSFYAGEQFF. The chain couples TRBV12-3 or TRBV12-4 to TRBJ2-1, with D perhaps TRBD2 (5 bases). This CDR3 spans 12 amino acids. V was pared by 3 bases and J by 9 bases, with 9 bases between.

This rearrangement joins TRBV30 to TRBJ2-7; TRBD2 matches at 7 bases. CDR3 length: 13 amino acids. Trimming cost V 3 bases and J 7 bases; bases outside gene matches: 9. Germline CDR1 reads GTSNPN; CDR2 reads SVGIG (reference sequence). CDR3 in amino acids: CAWRRREPGEQYF. CDR3 nucleotide sequence: TGTGCCTGGAGGAGGCGGGAGCCGGGGGAGCAGTACTTC.

The chain recombines TRBV28 with TRBJ2-2, with D perhaps TRBD2 (6 bases). Trimming removed 7 bases from V and 4 bases from J, with 13 bases in between. The CDR3 runs to 14 residues. Germline loops: CDR1 MDHEN, CDR2 SYDVKM. The chain's CDR3 is CASKEGGGTGELFF. The CDR3 DNA is TGTGCCAGCAAAGAGGGAGGAGGCACCGGGGAGCTGTTTTTT.

This clone turned up a few times. The rearrangement links TRBV5-4 to TRBJ2-7; 9 nucleotides align to TRBD1. The CDR3 is 15 residues long. V lost 0 bases and J lost 3; bases outside the gene matches: 4. The germline CDR1 and CDR2 sequences are SGHNT and YYREEE (reference sequence). The CDR3 DNA sequence: TGTGCCAGCAGCTTGGGTGGGACAGGGCTCTACGAGCAGTACTTC. Translated, it gives CASSLGGTGLYEQYF.

The chain carries TRBV6-5 and TRBJ2-6; TRBD1 is a possible D gene (5 bases). V dropped 10 bases and J dropped 1 base, with 14 bases sitting between them. Per germline, CDR1 MNHEY and CDR2 SVGAGI. The CDR3 runs to 15 residues. The CDR3 loop is CAISQGLSGANVLTF. The DNA for the CDR3 is TGTGCCATCTCCCAGGGTTTATCTGGGGCCAACGTCCTGACTTTC.

This rearrangement joins TRBV6-2 or TRBV6-3 to TRBJ2-2; possible D gene TRBD1, 5 bases. The CDR3 sequence is 14 residues long. The germline V gene has CDR1 MNHEY and CDR2 SVGEGT. V gave up 5 bases and J gave up 13 bases, with 20 bases separating them. The CDR3 loop is CASSRNRLAPVLFF. The CDR3 DNA follows: TGTGCCAGCAGTCGTAACAGGTTAGCCCCGGTGCTGTTTTTT.

The chain carries TRBV7-8 and TRBJ1-1; 9 bases fit TRBD1. V gave up 2 bases and J gave up 3 bases; unmatched junction bases: 4. Per the germline V gene, CDR1 is SGHVS and CDR2 is FQNEAQ. The CDR3 spans 15 residues. The CDR3 is CASSLWTGEDTEAFF. The CDR3, as DNA: TGTGCCAGCAGCTTATGGACAGGGGAGGACACTGAAGCTTTCTTT. Filled out from reference TRBV7-8 and TRBJ1-1, the complete variable domain reads GAGVSQSPRYKVAKRGQDVALRCDPISGHVSLFWYQQALGQGPEFLTYFQNEAQLDKSGLPSDRFFAERPEGSVSTLKIQRTQQEDSAVYLCASSLWTGEDTEAFFGQGTRLTVV.